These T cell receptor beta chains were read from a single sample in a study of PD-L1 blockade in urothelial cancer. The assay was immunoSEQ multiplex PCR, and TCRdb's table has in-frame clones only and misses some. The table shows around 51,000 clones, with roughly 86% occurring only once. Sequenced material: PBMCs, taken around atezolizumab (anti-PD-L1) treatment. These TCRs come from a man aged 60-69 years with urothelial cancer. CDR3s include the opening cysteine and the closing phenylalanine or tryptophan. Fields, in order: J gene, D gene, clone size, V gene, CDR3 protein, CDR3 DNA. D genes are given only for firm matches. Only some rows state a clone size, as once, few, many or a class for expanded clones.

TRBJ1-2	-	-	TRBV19	CASSIDLQGIYGYTF	TGTGCCAGTAGTATAGATCTCCAGGGAATTTATGGCTACACCTTC
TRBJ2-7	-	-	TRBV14	CASSQGSLPYEQYF	TGTGCCAGCAGCCAAGGATCACTTCCCTACGAGCAGTACTTC
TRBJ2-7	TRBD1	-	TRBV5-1	CASSLGTGYPEQYF	TGCGCCAGCAGCTTGGGGACAGGGTACCCCGAGCAGTACTTC
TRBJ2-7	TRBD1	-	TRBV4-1	CASSQRQGFDEQYF	TGCGCCAGCAGTCAGCGACAGGGGTTCGACGAGCAGTACTTC
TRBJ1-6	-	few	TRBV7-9	CASSLERWNSPLHF	TGTGCCAGCAGCTTAGAGAGGTGGAATTCACCCCTCCACTTT
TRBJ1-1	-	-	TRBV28	CASSRTAEAFF	TGTGCCAGCAGTCGGACAGCTGAAGCTTTCTTT
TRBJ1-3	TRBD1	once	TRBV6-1	CASRIRQGWDTIYF	TGTGCCAGCCGAATCCGACAGGGGTGGGACACCATATATTTT
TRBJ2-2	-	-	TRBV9	CASSVELANTGELFF	TGTGCCAGCAGCGTAGAACTAGCGAACACCGGGGAGCTGTTTTTT
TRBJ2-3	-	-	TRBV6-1	CASSVEGADTQYF	TGTGCCAGCAGTGTGGAGGGCGCAGATACGCAGTATTTT
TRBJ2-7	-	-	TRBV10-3	CAISQQGEQYF	TGTGCCATCAGTCAACAGGGTGAGCAGTACTTC
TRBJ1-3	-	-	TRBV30	CAWSVPRGKGNTIYF	TGTGCCTGGAGTGTACCCAGGGGTAAAGGAAACACCATATATTTT
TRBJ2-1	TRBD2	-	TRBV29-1	CSVDGGRLFNNEQFF	TGCAGCGTTGATGGCGGGAGGCTCTTCAACAATGAGCAGTTCTTC
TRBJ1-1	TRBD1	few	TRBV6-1	CASSRQQGVGTEAFF	TGTGCCAGCAGCAGACAACAGGGGGTAGGCACTGAAGCTTTCTTT
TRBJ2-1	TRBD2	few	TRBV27	CASSLQTSGSSNEQFF	TGTGCCAGCAGTTTACAAACTAGCGGGAGCTCCAATGAGCAGTTCTTC
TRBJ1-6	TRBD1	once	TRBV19	CASKGQESSYNSPLHF	TGTGCCAGCAAGGGACAGGAAAGCTCCTATAATTCACCCCTCCACTTT
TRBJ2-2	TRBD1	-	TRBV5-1	CASSWSGTGETGELFF	TGCGCCAGCAGCTGGAGCGGGACAGGGGAAACCGGGGAGCTGTTTTTT
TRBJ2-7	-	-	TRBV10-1	CASSDPGYEQYF	TGCGCCAGCAGTGATCCGGGTTACGAGCAGTACTTC
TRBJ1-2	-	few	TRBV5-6	CASNKIQGTYGYTF	TGTGCCAGCAACAAGATTCAGGGGACCTATGGCTACACCTTC
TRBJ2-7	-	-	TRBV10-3	CATSPGGWRDEQYF	TGTGCCACCTCTCCCGGGGGATGGAGGGACGAGCAGTACTTC
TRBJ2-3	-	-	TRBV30	CAWSTRAGFTDTQYF	TGTGCCTGGAGCACCCGGGCAGGGTTCACAGATACGCAGTATTTT
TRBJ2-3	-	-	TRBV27	CASSRVRGLPQYF	TGTGCCAGCAGCCGGGTGAGGGGACTGCCGCAGTATTTT
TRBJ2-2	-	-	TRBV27	CASSNTGNTGELFF	TGTGCCAGCAGTAACACAGGGAACACCGGGGAGCTGTTTTTT
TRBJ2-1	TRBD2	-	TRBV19	CASSIGTSGPYEQFF	TGTGCCAGTAGTATAGGGACTAGCGGGCCGTATGAGCAGTTCTTC
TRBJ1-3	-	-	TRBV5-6	CASSLDPGRVSGNTIYF	TGTGCCAGCAGCTTGGATCCAGGGAGGGTCTCTGGAAACACCATATATTTT
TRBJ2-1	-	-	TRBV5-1	CASSLLQGTNNEQFF	TGCGCCAGCAGCTTGCTCCAGGGGACCAACAATGAGCAGTTCTTC
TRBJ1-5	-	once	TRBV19	CASSIEASNQPQHF	TGTGCCAGTAGTATAGAGGCCAGCAATCAGCCCCAGCATTTT
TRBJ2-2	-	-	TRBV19	CASSIDEAVDRELFF	TGTGCCAGTAGTATAGATGAGGCCGTAGACCGGGAGCTGTTTTTT
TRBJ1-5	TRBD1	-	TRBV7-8	CASSWDRGNQPQHF	TGTGCCAGCAGCTGGGACAGGGGGAATCAGCCCCAGCATTTT
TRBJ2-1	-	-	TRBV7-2	CASSLVGYNEQFF	TGTGCCAGCAGCTTAGTCGGGTACAATGAGCAGTTCTTC
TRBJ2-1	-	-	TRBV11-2	CASSLASLSYNEQFF	TGTGCCAGCAGCTTAGCGAGTCTATCCTACAATGAGCAGTTCTTC
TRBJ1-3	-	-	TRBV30	CAWSRSATIYF	TGTGCCTGGAGCCGGAGCGCCACCATATATTTT
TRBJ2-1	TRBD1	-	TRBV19	CASNRQGQAYNEQFF	TGTGCCAGTAATAGACAGGGGCAGGCCTACAATGAGCAGTTCTTC
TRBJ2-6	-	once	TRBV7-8	CASSLATRVSGANVLTF	TGTGCCAGCAGCTTAGCCACCAGGGTTTCTGGGGCCAACGTCCTGACTTTC
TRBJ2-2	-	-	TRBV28	CASSLHRRSTGELFF	TGTGCCAGCAGTCTCCACCGACGGAGCACCGGGGAGCTGTTTTTT
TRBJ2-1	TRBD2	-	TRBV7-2	CASIPTGTSIYEQFF	TGTGCCAGCATCCCAACCGGGACTAGCATCTATGAGCAGTTCTTC
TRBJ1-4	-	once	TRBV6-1	CASGIVVKLFF	TGTGCCAGCGGCATTGTGGTGAAACTGTTTTTT
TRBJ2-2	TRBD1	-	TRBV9	CASSRQGDRGELFF	TGTGCCAGCAGCCGACAGGGAGACCGCGGGGAGCTGTTTTTT
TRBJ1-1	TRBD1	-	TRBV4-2	CASSPEGGQLYTEAFF	TGTGCCAGCAGCCCAGAAGGGGGCCAGCTGTACACTGAAGCTTTCTTT
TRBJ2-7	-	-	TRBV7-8	CASSLVPAKSEQYF	TGTGCCAGCAGCTTAGTCCCTGCGAAATCCGAGCAGTACTTC
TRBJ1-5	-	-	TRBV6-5	CASSRRQYSNQPQHF	TGTGCCAGCAGTCGCCGCCAGTATAGCAATCAGCCCCAGCATTTT
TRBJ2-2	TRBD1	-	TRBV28	CASSPGQANTGELFF	TGTGCCAGCAGTCCCGGACAGGCGAACACCGGGGAGCTGTTTTTT
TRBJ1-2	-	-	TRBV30	CAWETGLGYGYTF	TGTGCCTGGGAAACAGGGCTCGGCTATGGCTACACCTTC
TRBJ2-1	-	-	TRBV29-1	CSERAAMGSNEQFF	TGCAGCGAACGCGCAGCGATGGGGAGCAATGAGCAGTTCTTC
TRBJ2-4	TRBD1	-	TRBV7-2	CASSFTGTGLYF	TGTGCCAGCAGCTTTACCGGGACAGGGTTGTACTTC
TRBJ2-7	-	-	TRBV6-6	CASSPKGGIEQYF	TGTGCCAGCAGTCCCAAGGGGGGGATCGAGCAGTACTTC
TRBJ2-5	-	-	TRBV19	CASSILAGKQETQYF	TGTGCCAGTAGTATTCTGGCAGGCAAACAAGAGACCCAGTACTTC
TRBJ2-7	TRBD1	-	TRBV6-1	CASSVESGTGGYEQYF	TGTGCCAGCAGTGTTGAATCCGGGACAGGGGGCTACGAGCAGTACTTC
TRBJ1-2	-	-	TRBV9	CASGSHNYGYTF	TGTGCCAGCGGGAGTCATAACTATGGCTACACCTTC
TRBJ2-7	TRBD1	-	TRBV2	CASSRDSYSYEQYF	TGTGCCAGCAGCCGGGACAGTTACTCCTACGAGCAGTACTTC
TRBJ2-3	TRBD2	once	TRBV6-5	CASSYLTSGGWDTQYF	TGTGCCAGCAGTTATTTGACTAGCGGGGGGTGGGATACGCAGTATTTT
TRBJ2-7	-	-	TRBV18	CASSPISGMYEQYF	TGTGCCAGCTCACCAATCTCAGGGATGTACGAGCAGTACTTC
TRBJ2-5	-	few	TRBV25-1	CASSVGEETQYF	TGTGCCAGCAGTGTCGGGGAAGAGACCCAGTACTTC
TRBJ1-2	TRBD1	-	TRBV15	CATSRGQGAWGYTF	TGTGCCACCAGCAGAGGGCAGGGGGCTTGGGGCTACACCTTC
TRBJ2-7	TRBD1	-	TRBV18	CASSGITGTGNYSYEQYF	TGTGCCAGCTCCGGGATCACCGGGACAGGGAATTACTCCTACGAGCAGTACTTC